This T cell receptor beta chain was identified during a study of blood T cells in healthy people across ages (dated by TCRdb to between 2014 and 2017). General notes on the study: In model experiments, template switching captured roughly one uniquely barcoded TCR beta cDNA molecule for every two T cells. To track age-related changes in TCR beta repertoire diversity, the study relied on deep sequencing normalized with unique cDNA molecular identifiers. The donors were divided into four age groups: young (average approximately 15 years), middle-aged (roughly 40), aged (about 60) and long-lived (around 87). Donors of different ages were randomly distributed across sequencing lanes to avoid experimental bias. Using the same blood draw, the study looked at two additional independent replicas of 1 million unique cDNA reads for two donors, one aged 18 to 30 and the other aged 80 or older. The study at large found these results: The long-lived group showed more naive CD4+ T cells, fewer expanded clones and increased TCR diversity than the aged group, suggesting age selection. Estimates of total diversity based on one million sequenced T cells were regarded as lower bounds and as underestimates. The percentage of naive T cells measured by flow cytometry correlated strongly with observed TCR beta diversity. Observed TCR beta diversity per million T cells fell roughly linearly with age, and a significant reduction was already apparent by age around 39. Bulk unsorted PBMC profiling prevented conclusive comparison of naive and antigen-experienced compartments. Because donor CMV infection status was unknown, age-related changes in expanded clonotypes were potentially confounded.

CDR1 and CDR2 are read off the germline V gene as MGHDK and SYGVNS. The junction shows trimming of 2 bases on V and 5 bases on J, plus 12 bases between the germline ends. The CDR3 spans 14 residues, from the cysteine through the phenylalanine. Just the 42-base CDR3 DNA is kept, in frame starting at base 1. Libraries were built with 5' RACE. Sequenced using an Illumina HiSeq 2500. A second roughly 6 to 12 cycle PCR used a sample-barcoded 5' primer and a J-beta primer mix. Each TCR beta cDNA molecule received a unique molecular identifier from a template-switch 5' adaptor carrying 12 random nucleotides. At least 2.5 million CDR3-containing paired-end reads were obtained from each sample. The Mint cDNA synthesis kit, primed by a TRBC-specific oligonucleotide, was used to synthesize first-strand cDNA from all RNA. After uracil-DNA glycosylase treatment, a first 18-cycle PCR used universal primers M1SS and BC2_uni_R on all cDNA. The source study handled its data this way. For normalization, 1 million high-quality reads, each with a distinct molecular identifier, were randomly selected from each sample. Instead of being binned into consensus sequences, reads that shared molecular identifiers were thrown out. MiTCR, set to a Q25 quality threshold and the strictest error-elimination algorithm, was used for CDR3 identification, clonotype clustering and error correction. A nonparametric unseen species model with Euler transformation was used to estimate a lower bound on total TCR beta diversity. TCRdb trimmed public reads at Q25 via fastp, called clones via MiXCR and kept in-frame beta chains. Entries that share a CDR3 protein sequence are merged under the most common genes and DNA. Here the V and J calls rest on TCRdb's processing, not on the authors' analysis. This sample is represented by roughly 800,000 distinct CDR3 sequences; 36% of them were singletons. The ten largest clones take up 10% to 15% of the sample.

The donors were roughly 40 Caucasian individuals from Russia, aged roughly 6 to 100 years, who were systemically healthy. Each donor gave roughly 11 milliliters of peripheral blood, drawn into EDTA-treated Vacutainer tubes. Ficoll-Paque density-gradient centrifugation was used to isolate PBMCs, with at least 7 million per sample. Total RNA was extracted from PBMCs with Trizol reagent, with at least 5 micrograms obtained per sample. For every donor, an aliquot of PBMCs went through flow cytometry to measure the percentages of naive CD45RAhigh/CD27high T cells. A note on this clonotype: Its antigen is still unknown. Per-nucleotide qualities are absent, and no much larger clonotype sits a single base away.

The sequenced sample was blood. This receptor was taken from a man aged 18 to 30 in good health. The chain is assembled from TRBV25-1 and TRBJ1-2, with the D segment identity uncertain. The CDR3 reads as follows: CASSEDENTYGYTF. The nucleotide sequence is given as TGTGCCAGCAGTGAAGACGAGAATACTTATGGCTACACCTTC.